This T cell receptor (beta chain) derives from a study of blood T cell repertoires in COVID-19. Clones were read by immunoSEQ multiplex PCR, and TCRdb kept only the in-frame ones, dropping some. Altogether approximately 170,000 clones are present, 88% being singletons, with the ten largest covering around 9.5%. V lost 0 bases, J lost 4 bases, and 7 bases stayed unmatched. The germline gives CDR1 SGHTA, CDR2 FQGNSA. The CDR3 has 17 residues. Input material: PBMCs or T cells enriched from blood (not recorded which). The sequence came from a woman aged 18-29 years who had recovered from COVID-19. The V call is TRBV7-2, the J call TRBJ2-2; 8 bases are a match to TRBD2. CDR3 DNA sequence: TGTGCCAGCAGCTTAGCACCCGGGGGGGCCTTCACCGGGGAGCTGTTTTTT. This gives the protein CASSLAPGGAFTGELFF.